The 2 T cell receptor beta chains below come from one sample, sequenced in a study of blood T cell repertoires in COVID-19. Assay used: immunoSEQ multiplex PCR; TCRdb lists only in-frame clones, some missing. The sample contains 40,000 to 65,000 clones, 65% to 85% of which appear only once. Sequencing used peripheral blood. These receptors were obtained from a human donor with active or convalescent COVID-19. The donor label of this sample is uncertain.

The chain carries TRBV5-1 and TRBJ1-6; D not resolved. V was clipped by 4 bases and J by 0 bases, with 17 bases between them. Germline CDR1 is SGHRS and CDR2 is YFSETQ. This CDR3 region has 18 residues. The CDR3 reads CASSLKPPQSSYNSPLHF. CDR3 in DNA: TGCGCCAGCAGCCTAAAGCCACCACAGAGCTCCTATAATTCACCCCTCCACTTT.

The chain joins TRBV7-2 to TRBJ2-7; TRBD1 agrees at 12 bases. J gave up 6 bases and V 4 bases, and 7 bases lay outside the gene matches. Germline V lookup: CDR1 SGHTA, CDR2 FQGNSA. The CDR3 totals 15 residues. The CDR3 nucleotides read TGTGCCAGCAGCTATGCCGGGACAGGGGGCTTCGAGCAGTACTTC. Translated: CASSYAGTGGFEQYF.